The rows below give T cell receptor beta chains drawn from one sample of a study of blood T cell repertoires in COVID-19. Here immunoSEQ multiplex PCR was the method, and the copy in TCRdb shows in-frame clones only, minus some. This sample yields about 320,000 clones, of which 85% are seen a single time; 1.9% belongs to the top ten. The source material was PBMCs or T cells enriched from blood (not recorded which). Receptors were obtained from a woman aged 25 to 39 who had been exposed to COVID-19. CDR3s include the opening cysteine and the closing phenylalanine or tryptophan. Each record gives: V gene, J gene, clone size, D gene, CDR3 protein, CDR3 DNA. D genes are given only for firm matches. Clone size is not always given. Where it is, it says once, few, many or a class for expanded clones.

TRBV11-3	TRBJ1-3	-	-	CASSAGTAGHTIYF	TGTGCCAGCAGCGCCGGGACTGCTGGGCACACCATATATTTT
TRBV16	TRBJ1-5	-	TRBD1	CASSQIRTGPNQPQHF	TGTGCCAGCAGCCAAATTCGGACAGGGCCGAATCAGCCCCAGCATTTT
TRBV12-5	TRBJ1-4	-	TRBD1	CASGLAQRQGWAVDEKLFF	TGTGCTAGTGGTTTGGCCCAACGACAGGGATGGGCCGTTGATGAAAAACTGTTTTTT
TRBV5-4	TRBJ2-7	few	TRBD2	CASSHVTSGDEQYF	TGTGCCAGCAGCCACGTGACTAGCGGAGATGAGCAGTACTTC
TRBV7-9	TRBJ1-5	-	-	CASSLVGGDNQPQHF	TGTGCCAGCAGCTTAGTAGGGGGGGACAATCAGCCCCAGCATTTT
TRBV6-5	TRBJ1-1	-	-	CASSYSWQMNTEAFF	TGTGCCAGCAGTTACTCTTGGCAGATGAACACTGAAGCTTTCTTT
TRBV7-6	TRBJ2-1	-	-	CASSHGLGGPVDYNEQFF	TGTGCCAGCAGCCATGGACTAGGGGGACCCGTCGACTACAATGAGCAGTTCTTC
TRBV27	TRBJ2-1	-	TRBD1	CASSEGTVNDNEQFF	TGTGCCAGCAGTGAAGGGACAGTTAACGACAATGAGCAGTTCTTC
TRBV5-1	TRBJ1-2	-	-	CASSLSGGANYGYTF	TGCGCCAGCAGCTTATCCGGGGGGGCTAACTATGGCTACACCTTC
TRBV27	TRBJ2-7	once	-	CASSSTVKIGGEQYF	TGTGCCAGCAGTTCTACGGTGAAGATAGGGGGCGAGCAGTACTTC
TRBV5-4	TRBJ2-2	-	-	CASSFKLGELFF	TGTGCCAGCAGCTTTAAACTCGGGGAGCTGTTTTTT
TRBV5-1	TRBJ2-5	-	-	CASSLAGFQETQYF	TGCGCCAGCAGCTTGGCAGGGTTCCAAGAGACCCAGTACTTC
TRBV5-1	TRBJ2-3	-	TRBD1	CASSLTGGVLVTDTQYF	TGCGCCAGCAGCTTGACAGGGGGAGTTTTGGTCACAGATACGCAGTATTTT
TRBV6-5	TRBJ1-1	few	TRBD1	CASILTGKDTEAFF	TGTGCCAGCATCCTGACAGGGAAGGACACTGAAGCTTTCTTT
TRBV4-2	TRBJ2-7	-	TRBD1	CASSGGDRGYEQYF	TGTGCCAGCAGCGGAGGGGACAGGGGATACGAGCAGTACTTC
TRBV2	TRBJ2-6	-	TRBD1	CASTQLTGWANVLTF	TGTGCCAGCACCCAACTGACAGGGTGGGCCAACGTCCTGACTTTC
TRBV11-3	TRBJ2-2	-	-	CASSIQGGTGELFF	TGTGCCAGCAGTATCCAGGGGGGAACCGGGGAGCTGTTTTTT
TRBV20-1	TRBJ1-2	-	-	CSASRGIYYGYTF	TGCAGTGCTAGTAGAGGGATCTACTATGGCTACACCTTC
TRBV19	TRBJ1-2	-	-	CASSTFNYGYTF	TGTGCCAGTAGTACATTTAACTATGGCTACACCTTC
TRBV4-1	TRBJ1-1	-	TRBD1	CASSQVSGGITEAFF	TGCGCCAGCAGCCAAGTTTCAGGGGGGATCACTGAAGCTTTCTTT
TRBV25-1	TRBJ1-1	-	-	CASRGSPLEAFF	TGTGCCAGCAGGGGCTCTCCCTTAGAGGCTTTCTTT
TRBV2	TRBJ1-6	-	TRBD1	CASSGDRDSPLHF	TGTGCCAGCAGTGGGGACAGGGATTCACCCCTCCACTTT
TRBV7-2	TRBJ2-7	-	-	CASSLSLFGQDSYEQYF	TGTGCCAGCAGCCTGTCGCTGTTCGGTCAGGACTCCTACGAGCAGTACTTC
TRBV7-9	TRBJ2-7	few	TRBD2	CASSTLPGTSGSYEQYF	TGTGCCAGCAGCACATTACCTGGGACTAGCGGGAGCTACGAGCAGTACTTC
TRBV28	TRBJ1-6	once	TRBD1	CASSLGQGKFFNSPLHF	TGTGCCAGCAGTTTGGGACAGGGTAAATTTTTTAATTCACCCCTCCACTTT
TRBV7-9	TRBJ2-5	-	-	CASSLVPSRETQYF	TGTGCCAGCAGCTTAGTTCCTAGTAGAGAGACCCAGTACTTC
TRBV3-1/TRBV3-2	TRBJ1-1	-	-	CASSLVAGANSNTEAFF	TGTGCCAGCAGTTTAGTGGCGGGTGCCAATTCGAACACTGAAGCTTTCTTT
TRBV12-5	TRBJ1-6	once	-	CASGLPEHNSPLHF	TGTGCTAGTGGTTTACCAGAACATAATTCACCCCTCCACTTT
TRBV28	TRBJ1-6	-	TRBD1	CASSSGQGKSPLHF	TGTGCCAGCAGTTCGGGACAGGGAAAGTCACCCCTCCACTTT
TRBV7-8	TRBJ1-2	-	TRBD1	CASSGYDRGGYTF	TGTGCCAGCAGCGGATACGACAGGGGCGGCTACACCTTC
TRBV5-4	TRBJ2-2	once	TRBD1	CASSPGQGTRTGELFF	TGTGCCAGCAGCCCCGGACAGGGCACTCGGACCGGGGAGCTGTTTTTT
TRBV27	TRBJ1-5	once	-	CASSLSRGGGQPQHF	TGTGCCAGCAGTTTAAGCAGGGGAGGGGGTCAGCCCCAGCATTTT
TRBV9	TRBJ2-7	-	-	CASSGFPGSGYEQYF	TGTGCCAGCAGCGGATTCCCGGGGAGCGGCTACGAGCAGTACTTC
TRBV29-1	TRBJ1-1	-	TRBD1	CSVVKRDRADTEAFF	TGCAGCGTTGTCAAGCGGGACAGGGCGGACACTGAAGCTTTCTTT
TRBV19	TRBJ1-1	-	TRBD1	CARVTGTGGSNTEAFF	TGTGCCAGGGTCACCGGGACAGGGGGCTCGAACACTGAAGCTTTCTTT
TRBV7-3	TRBJ2-1	-	-	CASTQGGGTNEQFF	TGTGCCAGCACCCAAGGAGGAGGGACTAATGAGCAGTTCTTC
TRBV5-4	TRBJ1-2	-	TRBD1	CASSRPGTGHGYTF	TGTGCCAGCAGCCGTCCCGGGACAGGGCATGGCTACACCTTC
TRBV3-1/TRBV3-2	TRBJ1-5	-	-	CASSQDNARNQPQHF	TGTGCCAGCAGCCAAGATAATGCGAGGAATCAGCCCCAGCATTTT